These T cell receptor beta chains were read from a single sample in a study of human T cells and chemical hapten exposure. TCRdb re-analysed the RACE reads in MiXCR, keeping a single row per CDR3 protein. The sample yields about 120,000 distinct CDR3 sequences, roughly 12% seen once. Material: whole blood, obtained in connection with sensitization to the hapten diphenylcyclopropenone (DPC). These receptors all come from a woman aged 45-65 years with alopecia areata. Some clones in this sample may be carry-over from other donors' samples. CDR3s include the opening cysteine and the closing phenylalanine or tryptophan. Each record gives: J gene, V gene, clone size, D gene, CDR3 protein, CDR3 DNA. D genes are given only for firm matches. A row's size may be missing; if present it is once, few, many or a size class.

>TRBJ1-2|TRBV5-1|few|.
CASSLRESYGYTF
TGCGCCAGCAGCTTGCGGGAATCCTATGGCTACACCTTC
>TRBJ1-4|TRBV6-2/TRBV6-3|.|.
CASSPGQLIGEKLFF
TGTGCCAGCAGTCCTGGACAGCTCATCGGTGAAAAACTGTTTTTT
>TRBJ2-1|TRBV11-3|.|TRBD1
CASSSGQGGSLEQFF
TGTGCCAGCAGTTCCGGACAGGGTGGTAGCCTAGAGCAGTTCTTC
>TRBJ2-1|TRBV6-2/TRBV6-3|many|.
CASSYPSWEQFF
TGTGCCAGCAGTTACCCCTCATGGGAGCAGTTCTTC
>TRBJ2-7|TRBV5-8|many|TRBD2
CASSLPDITSGTNYEQYF
TGTGCCAGCAGCTTGCCAGATATTACTAGCGGGACTAACTACGAGCAGTACTTC
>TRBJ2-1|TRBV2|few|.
CASSEYRRGEQFF
TGTGCCAGCAGTGAATACAGGAGGGGTGAGCAGTTCTTC
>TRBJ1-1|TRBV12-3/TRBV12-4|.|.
CASRLTTVIGRMNTEAFF
TGTGCCAGCAGGCTCACCACGGTTATCGGAAGAATGAACACTGAAGCTTTCTTT
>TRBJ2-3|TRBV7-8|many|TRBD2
CASSLTSGSTDTQYF
TGTGCCAGCAGCTTAACTAGCGGGAGTACAGATACGCAGTATTTT
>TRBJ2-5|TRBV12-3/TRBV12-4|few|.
CASTPFGYGTTAETQYF
TGTGCCAGCACCCCCTTTGGGTATGGAACTACGGCCGAGACCCAGTACTTC
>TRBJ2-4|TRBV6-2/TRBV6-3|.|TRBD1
CASSRLRGKNIQYF
TGTGCCAGCAGTCGACTCAGGGGGAAAAACATTCAGTACTTC
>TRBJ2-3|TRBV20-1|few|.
CSARRATSTDTQYF
TGCAGTGCTAGGCGGGCGACTAGCACAGATACGCAGTATTTT
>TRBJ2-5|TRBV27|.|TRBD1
CASSRPGQRYRETQYF
TGTGCCAGCAGTCGCCCGGGACAGAGATATAGAGAGACCCAGTACTTC
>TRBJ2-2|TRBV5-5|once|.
CASSVGQPTGELFF
TGTGCCAGCAGCGTCGGACAACCCACCGGGGAGCTGTTTTTT
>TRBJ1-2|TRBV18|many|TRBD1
CASSPGQGAGYTF
TGTGCCAGCTCCCCGGGACAGGGGGCTGGCTACACCTTC
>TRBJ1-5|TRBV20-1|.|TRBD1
CSARQERDRSSYSNQPQHF
TGCAGTGCTAGACAAGAAAGGGACAGAAGCAGCTATAGCAATCAGCCCCAGCATTTT
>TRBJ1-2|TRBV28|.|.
CASSFGGGSYGYTF
TGTGCCAGCAGTTTCGGCGGGGGATCCTATGGCTACACCTTC
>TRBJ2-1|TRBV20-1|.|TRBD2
CSARLAGLNEQFF
TGCAGTGCTCGACTAGCGGGGTTAAATGAGCAGTTCTTC
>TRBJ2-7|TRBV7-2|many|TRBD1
CASSLMDRGTEQYF
TGTGCCAGCAGCTTAATGGACAGGGGTACCGAGCAGTACTTC
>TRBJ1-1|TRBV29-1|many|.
CSVVKGPTEAFF
TGCAGCGTTGTTAAGGGGCCCACTGAAGCTTTCTTT
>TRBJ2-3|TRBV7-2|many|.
CASSQYTDTQYF
TGTGCCAGCAGCCAATACACAGATACGCAGTATTTT
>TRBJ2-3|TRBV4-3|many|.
CASSQDLVSDTQYF
TGCGCCAGCAGCCAAGATTTAGTTTCAGATACGCAGTATTTT
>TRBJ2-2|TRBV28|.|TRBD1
CASSLQGADTGELFF
TGTGCCAGCAGTTTACAGGGGGCGGACACCGGGGAGCTGTTTTTT
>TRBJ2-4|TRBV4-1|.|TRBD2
CASSQFFSGSGAKNIQYF
TGCGCCAGCAGCCAATTTTTTAGCGGGAGCGGGGCCAAAAACATTCAGTACTTC
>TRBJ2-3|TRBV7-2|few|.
CASREGSWSTDTQYF
TGTGCCAGCAGGGAGGGGAGTTGGAGCACAGATACGCAGTATTTT
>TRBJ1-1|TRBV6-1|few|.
CASMLDGGYTEAFF
TGTGCCAGCATGCTCGACGGGGGGTACACTGAAGCTTTCTTT
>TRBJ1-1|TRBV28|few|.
CASSLWGGGRTEAFF
TGTGCCAGCAGTTTATGGGGCGGGGGGAGAACTGAAGCTTTCTTT
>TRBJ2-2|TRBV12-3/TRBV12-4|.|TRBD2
CASSLGSGSSGELFF
TGTGCCAGCAGTTTGGGTAGCGGGAGTTCCGGGGAGCTGTTTTTT
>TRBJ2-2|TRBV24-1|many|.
CATSLTAGTGELFF
TGTGCCACCAGTTTGACAGCTGGGACCGGGGAGCTGTTTTTT
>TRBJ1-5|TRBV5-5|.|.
CASSLFSSRQPQHF
TGTGCCAGCAGCTTGTTCTCTTCTCGTCAGCCCCAGCATTTT